The 5 T cell receptor beta chains in this list originate from one sample, sequenced in a study of control samples from healthy donors and cancer patients. Data came from immunoSEQ multiplex PCR; TCRdb stores just in-frame clones and leaves some out. Of roughly 30,000 clones in the sample, 70% to 90% were seen once. Sequenced: formalin-fixed, paraffin-embedded tissue. The receptors here all came from a female donor with melanoma.

V gene TRBV4-3 combines with J gene TRBJ2-1, with 11 bases identical to TRBD2. V shed 4 bases, J shed 1 base, and the junction held 9 bases outside the gene matches. The CDR3 length is 18 residues. Germline V lookup: CDR1 LGHNA, CDR2 YSLEER. The CDR3 DNA sequence: TGCGCCAGCAGCCTACCACCCGCTAGCGGGGGGTCCTACAATGAGCAGTTCTTC. Translated: CASSLPPASGGSYNEQFF.

The chain has TRBV5-1 and TRBJ1-3; the D is unclear. V dropped 0 bases and J dropped 0 bases, with 7 bases sitting between them. The germline gives CDR1 SGHRS, CDR2 YFSETQ. The length of the CDR3 is 15 residues. The CDR3 spells CASSLDPGSGNTIYF. The CDR3 DNA is TGCGCCAGCAGCTTGGACCCTGGCTCTGGAAACACCATATATTTT. Full variable domain (outside the CDR3, taken from reference TRBV5-1 and TRBJ1-3): KAGVTQTPRYLIKTRGQQVTLSCSPISGHRSVSWYQQTPGQGLQFLFEYFSETQRNKGNFPGRFSGRQFSNSRSEMNVSTLELGDSALYLCASSLDPGSGNTIYFGEGSWLTVV.

The chain has TRBV2 and TRBJ1-2; the D gene is possibly TRBD1 (6 bases). The CDR3 extends over 13 amino acids. From germline, CDR1 is SNHLY and CDR2 FYNNEI. V lost 3 bases and J lost 8, with 13 bases in between. This chain's CDR3 is CASSDRGRGGYTF. The CDR3 nucleotides read TGTGCCAGCAGTGACAGGGGTCGGGGCGGCTACACCTTC.

With respect to this clone: Other DNA sequences of this sample code for an identical CDR3. V gene TRBV19 combines with J gene TRBJ1-1; D gene ambiguous. The germline V and J ends were trimmed by 5 bases and 0 bases, with 7 bases remaining between them. The germline CDR1 and CDR2 sequences are LNHDA and SQIVND (reference sequence). This CDR3 spans 13 amino acids. The CDR3 region is CASSESLNTEAFF. The CDR3 nucleotides read TGTGCCAGTAGTGAGTCCCTGAACACTGAAGCTTTCTTT.

Only a few counts were recorded for this clone. This chain links TRBV7-9 with TRBJ1-5, with D perhaps TRBD1 (5 bases). The V and J ends lost 5 bases and 5 bases respectively, with 19 bases between them. The CDR3 contains 16 residues. Germline CDR1 reads SEHNR; CDR2 reads FQNEAQ (reference sequence). The DNA for the CDR3 is TGTGCCAGCAGCCCTAGTGAACGGGGACCGGATCAGCCCCAGCATTTT. This gives the protein CASSPSERGPDQPQHF.